The table lists the clone carrying this TCR beta chain with a few counts. Antigen unknown. CDR1 and CDR2 (germline): LGHNA, YSLEER. Unmatched junction bases numbered 6, after V lost 0 bases and J lost 4 bases. CDR3 length equals 16 residues. The data derive from a study of T cell responses to AZD1222 COVID-19 vaccine. In the study overall: Second-dose recipients at about 4 or about 12 weeks were treated as one pooled group.

Findings of the study overall: An increase in Spike-specific TCR breadth and depth was observed after two AZD1222 doses. Baseline serostatus was positive in only six AZD1222 recipients. In the spike-specific TCR repertoire, nearly half reportedly target unmutated variant regions.

Method: immunoSEQ multiplex PCR; TCRdb's copy keeps in-frame clones and lacks some. The sample lists around 81,000 clones; roughly 82% were seen once. The TCR sequence derives from an adult in good health. This specimen consisted of peripheral blood, obtained on day 0 of AZD1222 vaccination. V usage is TRBV4-3 and J usage is TRBJ1-2, with TRBD1 matching 9 bases. The CDR3 DNA sequence: TGCGCCAGCAGCCAAGATGGTGACAGGGGGATCTATGGCTACACCTTC. As protein: CASSQDGDRGIYGYTF.